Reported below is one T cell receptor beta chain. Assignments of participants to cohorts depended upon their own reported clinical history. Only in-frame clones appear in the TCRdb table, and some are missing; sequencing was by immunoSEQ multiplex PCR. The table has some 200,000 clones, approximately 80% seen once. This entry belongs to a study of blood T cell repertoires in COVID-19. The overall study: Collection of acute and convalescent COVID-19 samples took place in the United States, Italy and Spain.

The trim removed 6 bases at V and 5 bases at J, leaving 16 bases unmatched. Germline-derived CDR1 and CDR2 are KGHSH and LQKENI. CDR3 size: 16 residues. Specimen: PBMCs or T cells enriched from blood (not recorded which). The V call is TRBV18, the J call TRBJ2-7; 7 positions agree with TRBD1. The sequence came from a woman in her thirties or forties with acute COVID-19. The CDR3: CASSPLPGQVNDEQYF. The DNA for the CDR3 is TGTGCCAGCTCGCCGCTTCCCGGACAGGTTAACGACGAGCAGTACTTC.